The rows below give T cell receptor beta chains drawn from one sample of a study of blood T cell repertoires in COVID-19. Method: immunoSEQ multiplex PCR; TCRdb's copy keeps in-frame clones and lacks some. Of 260,000 or so clones listed, 81% are singletons. The sequenced sample consisted of peripheral blood. The source of these receptors is a woman of 80 years or more with COVID-19, enrolled during active disease. CDR3s include the opening cysteine and the closing phenylalanine or tryptophan. D genes are given only for firm matches. Size is stated for part of the rows, as once, few or many counts, or as a class when the clone is expanded.

v_gene	j_gene	d_gene	abundance	CDR3aa	CDR3nt
TRBV19	TRBJ2-7	NA	NA	CASSSRGTPYEQYF	TGTGCCAGTAGTTCGCGAGGGACTCCCTACGAGCAGTACTTC
TRBV7-3	TRBJ2-7	TRBD2	NA	CASSLRRENEQYF	TGTGCCAGCAGCTTAAGGCGGGAGAACGAGCAGTACTTC
TRBV19	TRBJ1-4	TRBD1	NA	CASSLTGTNEKLFF	TGTGCCAGTAGTTTGACAGGGACTAATGAAAAACTGTTTTTT
TRBV2	TRBJ2-3	TRBD1	once	CASSEGYQGAGDTQYF	TGTGCCAGCAGTGAAGGATATCAGGGGGCGGGAGATACGCAGTATTTT
TRBV5-1	TRBJ1-2	NA	NA	CASSLRGSGVYGYTF	TGCGCCAGCAGCCTAAGGGGCAGTGGGGTTTATGGCTACACCTTC
TRBV10-3	TRBJ1-1	NA	NA	CAINKMDQGAEAFF	TGTGCCATCAATAAAATGGACCAGGGCGCTGAAGCTTTCTTT
TRBV7-8	TRBJ2-7	TRBD2	NA	CASSLGSAGAYEQYF	TGTGCCAGCAGCTTAGGCTCTGCGGGAGCTTACGAGCAGTACTTC
TRBV6-5	TRBJ1-5	TRBD1	NA	CASRQGASQPQHF	TGTGCCAGCAGACAGGGGGCGAGTCAGCCCCAGCATTTT
TRBV5-4	TRBJ2-3	TRBD2	NA	CASSLAQGLAGGEDTQYF	TGTGCCAGCAGCTTGGCCCAGGGACTAGCGGGGGGGGAGGATACGCAGTATTTT
TRBV30	TRBJ2-2	NA	once	CAWSVAGGGELFF	TGTGCCTGGAGTGTAGCGGGCGGCGGGGAGCTGTTTTTT
TRBV28	TRBJ2-3	NA	NA	CASNRATRGTDTQYF	TGTGCCAGCAACCGGGCCACCAGGGGCACAGATACGCAGTATTTT
TRBV2	TRBJ2-3	TRBD2	few	CASSSGSGGTDTQYF	TGTGCCAGCAGTTCAGGTAGCGGGGGTACAGATACGCAGTATTTT
TRBV28	TRBJ1-2	TRBD1	NA	CASSFRDRGFYGYTF	TGTGCCAGCAGTTTCCGGGACAGGGGGTTCTATGGCTACACCTTC
TRBV28	TRBJ2-7	TRBD2	NA	CASRHGRAAEQYF	TGTGCCAGCAGGCACGGGAGGGCTGCCGAGCAGTACTTC
TRBV6-6	TRBJ2-1	TRBD2	NA	CASSPGKGTSDNEQFF	TGTGCCAGCAGTCCCGGGAAGGGCACTAGCGACAATGAGCAGTTCTTC
TRBV18	TRBJ1-5	TRBD1	NA	CASSPLGQGGNQPQHF	TGTGCCAGCTCACCCCTGGGACAGGGAGGCAATCAGCCCCAGCATTTT
TRBV29-1	TRBJ1-5	NA	few	CSVEDETFGDGLQPQHF	TGCAGCGTTGAAGACGAAACCTTCGGGGATGGACTTCAGCCCCAGCATTTT
TRBV7-2	TRBJ2-2	NA	NA	CASSFEQTTGELFF	TGTGCCAGCAGCTTCGAGCAAACCACCGGGGAGCTGTTTTTT
TRBV10-2	TRBJ2-3	NA	NA	CASSQVDTQYF	TGCGCCAGTTCGCAGGTAGATACGCAGTATTTT
TRBV11-2	TRBJ1-2	NA	NA	CASRSLQGYGYTF	TGTGCCAGCAGGAGTCTTCAGGGCTATGGCTACACCTTC
TRBV4-1	TRBJ2-5	TRBD2	few	CASSQGLAGALAQYF	TGCGCCAGCAGCCAAGGTTTAGCGGGTGCTCTGGCCCAGTACTTC
TRBV19	TRBJ2-3	NA	NA	CASRVTGTDTQYF	TGTGCCAGTAGGGTCACAGGCACAGATACGCAGTATTTT
TRBV5-1	TRBJ2-7	NA	NA	CASSLDVGYEQYF	TGCGCCAGCAGCTTGGACGTCGGTTACGAGCAGTACTTC
TRBV11-2	TRBJ1-1	TRBD1	NA	CASSHRTGGLNTEAFF	TGTGCCAGCAGCCACCGGACAGGGGGCTTGAACACTGAAGCTTTCTTT
TRBV9	TRBJ2-2	NA	NA	CASSAPTSMAGELFF	TGTGCCAGCAGCGCTCCGACTAGTATGGCCGGGGAGCTGTTTTTT
TRBV4-3	TRBJ2-3	NA	NA	CASSQDSGLTDTQYF	TGCGCCAGCAGCCAAGATTCCGGACTCACAGATACGCAGTATTTT